A selection of T cell receptor beta chains follows, all from one sample in a study of T cell responses to AZD1222 COVID-19 vaccine. The assay was immunoSEQ multiplex PCR, and TCRdb's table has in-frame clones only and misses some. The sample has more than 100,000 clones; 70% to 90% are singletons. Source: peripheral blood, taken on day 0 of AZD1222 vaccination. The receptors here all came from an adult in good health. CDR3s include the opening cysteine and the closing phenylalanine or tryptophan. D genes are given only for firm matches. Clone size is not always given. Where it is, it says once, few, many or a class for expanded clones.

j_call	v_call	clone_size	d_call	cdr3_aa	cdr3_nt
TRBJ1-5	TRBV19	-	TRBD1	CASRALRDRNQPQHF	TGTGCCAGTAGGGCCCTCCGGGACAGAAATCAGCCCCAGCATTTT
TRBJ2-7	TRBV5-4	-	TRBD1	CASSLGDRGPREQYF	TGTGCCAGCAGCTTGGGGGACAGGGGCCCGAGGGAGCAGTACTTC
TRBJ2-1	TRBV11-1	-	TRBD2	CASASGTSGYNEQFF	TGTGCCAGCGCCTCCGGGACTAGCGGCTACAATGAGCAGTTCTTC
TRBJ1-1	TRBV19	-	-	CASTLLGSFEAFF	TGTGCCAGTACCCTCTTGGGGAGTTTTGAAGCTTTCTTT
TRBJ1-2	TRBV27	-	TRBD1	CASSLRTGSLYGYTF	TGTGCCAGCAGCCTTAGGACAGGGTCGTTGTATGGCTACACCTTC
TRBJ2-7	TRBV7-9	-	-	CASSASYEQYF	TGTGCCAGCAGCGCGTCCTACGAGCAGTACTTC
TRBJ1-5	TRBV2	-	-	CASRTDGNQPQHF	TGTGCCAGCAGGACGGACGGGAATCAGCCCCAGCATTTT
TRBJ1-4	TRBV6-5	-	-	CASSYSIPRPNEKLFF	TGTGCCAGCAGTTACTCGATCCCCAGGCCTAATGAAAAACTGTTTTTT
TRBJ2-6	TRBV5-5	-	TRBD1	CASSFGQGSSGANVLTF	TGTGCCAGCAGCTTTGGACAGGGGAGCTCTGGGGCCAACGTCCTGACTTTC
TRBJ2-7	TRBV28	-	TRBD1	CASSLTGGPNEQYF	TGTGCCAGCAGTTTGACAGGGGGCCCCAACGAGCAGTACTTC
TRBJ2-7	TRBV4-2	-	-	CASSQDRATPTYEQYF	TGTGCCAGCAGCCAAGATCGGGCGACTCCGACCTACGAGCAGTACTTC
TRBJ1-4	TRBV30	-	TRBD1	CAWSSGTGDEKLFF	TGTGCCTGGAGCTCCGGGACAGGGGATGAAAAACTGTTTTTT
TRBJ2-3	TRBV28	-	TRBD1	CASSSIRDRVVDTQYF	TGTGCCAGCAGTTCAATCCGGGACAGGGTCGTTGATACGCAGTATTTT
TRBJ1-1	TRBV7-3	-	-	CASSRLLNTEAFF	TGTGCCAGCAGCCGACTGCTGAACACTGAAGCTTTCTTT
TRBJ1-2	TRBV28	-	-	CASRAPTGGTNYGYTF	TGTGCCAGCAGGGCCCCGACAGGAGGAACAAACTATGGCTACACCTTC
TRBJ2-2	TRBV9	once	-	CASSSRQAGRGLTGELFF	TGTGCCAGCAGCTCACGTCAGGCGGGGCGAGGGCTCACCGGGGAGCTGTTTTTT
TRBJ1-5	TRBV6-5	-	-	CASRLQALPNPQHF	TGTGCCAGCAGACTGCAGGCCCTCCCGAACCCCCAGCATTTT
TRBJ1-5	TRBV19	-	-	CASSPPGDGQPQHF	TGTGCCAGTAGTCCTCCGGGGGACGGTCAGCCCCAGCATTTT
TRBJ2-7	TRBV19	once	-	CASSISPNSYEQYF	TGTGCCAGTAGTATATCACCGAACTCCTACGAGCAGTACTTC
TRBJ2-1	TRBV10-3	-	-	CAIRDPDFYNEQFF	TGTGCCATCCGGGACCCGGACTTCTACAATGAGCAGTTCTTC
TRBJ1-5	TRBV19	-	-	CASTPTGSKNNQPQHF	TGTGCCAGTACTCCTACAGGGAGTAAAAACAATCAGCCCCAGCATTTT
TRBJ1-1	TRBV2	once	-	CASSEMGIRGEAFF	TGTGCCAGCAGTGAGATGGGGATTAGGGGGGAAGCTTTCTTT
TRBJ2-4	TRBV4-1	-	TRBD2	CASSPGLANIQYF	TGCGCCAGCAGCCCGGGACTAGCTAACATTCAGTACTTC
TRBJ2-1	TRBV6-5	-	TRBD2	CASRLPGGRDNEQFF	TGTGCCAGCAGACTGCCGGGGGGACGGGACAATGAGCAGTTCTTC
TRBJ2-7	TRBV11-2	-	TRBD2	CASSLGRGGKTYEQYF	TGTGCCAGCAGCTTAGGAAGGGGAGGGAAAACCTACGAGCAGTACTTC
TRBJ2-1	TRBV29-1	-	TRBD1	CSVRGQEDNEQFF	TGCAGCGTCCGAGGACAGGAAGACAATGAGCAGTTCTTC
TRBJ1-2	TRBV5-1	-	TRBD1	CASRTGANYGYTF	TGCGCCAGCAGAACAGGGGCTAACTATGGCTACACCTTC
TRBJ2-4	TRBV20-1	-	-	CSASAGELAKNIQYF	TGCAGTGCTAGTGCAGGAGAACTAGCCAAAAACATTCAGTACTTC
TRBJ1-6	TRBV27	many	-	CASSLSVTGSYNSPLHF	TGTGCCAGCAGTTTATCGGTGACGGGCTCCTATAATTCACCCCTCCACTTT